One sample yielded the 12 T cell receptor beta chains listed below, sequenced in a study of blood T cell repertoires in COVID-19. The method was immunoSEQ multiplex PCR; TCRdb's version includes in-frame clones alone and lacks a portion of them. The table has around 99,000 clones, 80% to 95% seen once; the top ten hold more than 0.9%. Source material: peripheral blood. These receptors came from a woman between 25 and 40 years old with acute or convalescent COVID-19.

This clone has a handful of counts. The genes are TRBV7-8 and TRBJ1-5; TRBD1 might be the D (6 bases). Per the germline V gene, CDR1 is SGHVS and CDR2 is FQNEAQ. The ends were cut back, 5 bases at V and 6 bases at J, with 17 bases in the middle. The CDR3 runs 15 residues. The CDR3 sequence: CASSPDSGVAQPQHF. Written as DNA, the CDR3 is TGTGCCAGCAGCCCAGACTCAGGGGTTGCTCAGCCCCAGCATTTT.

This chain uses TRBV6-2 or TRBV6-3 with TRBJ2-5; D possibly corresponds to TRBD1 (6 bases). Germline V lookup: CDR1 MNHEY, CDR2 SVGEGT. The CDR3 spans 17 residues. Trimming stripped 5 bases from V and 5 bases from J, with 24 bases between. The DNA for the CDR3 is TGTGCCAGCAGTGAGGGAACAACAGGGCAGGGTGGGGAGACCCAGTACTTC. It codes for CASSEGTTGQGGETQYF.

The V gene is TRBV29-1, the J gene TRBJ2-3, with TRBD2 matching over 10 bases. The germline V gene has CDR1 SQVTM and CDR2 ANQGSEA. The CDR3 has 13 amino acids. V was clipped by 8 bases and J by 8 bases; unmatched bases: 10. The CDR3 sequence: CSLVIAGGPTQYF. CDR3 sequence (DNA): TGCAGCCTTGTGATAGCGGGGGGCCCTACGCAGTATTTT.

The J gene is TRBJ2-1, the V gene TRBV7-3; 8 positions agree with TRBD2. Germline assignment: CDR1 SGHTA and CDR2 FQGTGA. The length of the CDR3 is 14 residues. V dropped 6 bases and J dropped 3; count of bases not matched to a gene: 4. CDR3 nucleotides: TGTGCCAGCAGTCCTCGGGAGGGCTACAATGAGCAGTTCTTC. It yields the protein CASSPREGYNEQFF.

The V call is TRBV4-3, the J call TRBJ1-2; TRBD1 aligns across 7 bases. V dropped 2 bases and J dropped 8; count of bases not matched to a gene: 8. The CDR3 runs to 14 residues. Germline loops: CDR1 LGHNA, CDR2 YSLEER. Here the CDR3 reads CASSQMGDSLGYTF. As DNA, the CDR3 is TGCGCCAGCAGCCAAATGGGGGACAGCTTGGGCTACACCTTC.

The chain carries TRBV19 and TRBJ1-1, with D possibly matching TRBD1 (5 bases). V lost 1 base and J lost 3, with 6 bases in between. Germline V CDR1 and CDR2: LNHDA, SQIVND (reference sequence). The CDR3 sequence is 13 residues long. CDR3 coding DNA: TGTGCCAGTAGTATAGGCAGGGACACTGAAGCTTTCTTT. Protein product: CASSIGRDTEAFF.

This clone showed up just once. The rearrangement joins TRBV15 to TRBJ2-3, with D possibly being TRBD2 (5 bases). CDR1 and CDR2 (germline): LNHNV, YYDKDF (reference sequence). V lost 5 bases and J 2 bases, leaving 20 bases between the germline ends. There are 17 residues in the CDR3. The CDR3 is CATSRRVGVPHTDTQYF. The CDR3 coding sequence is TGTGCCACCAGCCGTCGAGTCGGGGTCCCCCACACAGATACGCAGTATTTT.

The chain carries TRBV11-3 and TRBJ2-2, with 10 bases identical to TRBD2. The ends lost 3 bases at V and 8 bases at J; junction bases unmatched: 9. This CDR3 contains 16 residues. The germline gives CDR1 SGHNT, CDR2 YENEEA. CDR3 region: CASSFREGLATGELFF. CDR3 in DNA: TGTGCCAGCAGCTTCCGTGAGGGACTAGCGACTGGGGAGCTGTTTTTT.

The chain links TRBV9 to TRBJ1-1; 8 bases are shared with TRBD1. J lost 4 bases, V lost 4 bases, and 6 bases had no gene match. Germline loops: CDR1 SGDLS, CDR2 YYNGEE. The CDR3 spans 14 residues. CDR3 nucleotide sequence: TGTGCCAGCAGCCCATTCGACAGGGGCACTGAAGCTTTCTTT. It specifies CASSPFDRGTEAFF.

CDR3 loop: CASRLELAGNGYTF. The DNA for the CDR3 is TGTGCCAGCAGGTTAGAATTGGCAGGGAATGGCTACACCTTC. V and J are TRBV28 and TRBJ1-2, with D possibly TRBD1 on 5 matching bases. The germline gives CDR1 MDHEN, CDR2 SYDVKM. V was clipped by 6 bases and J by 6 bases, with 17 bases between them. The CDR3 length is 14 residues.

The CDR3 loop reads CASSLGYGGTYEQYF. CDR3 DNA: TGTGCCAGCAGCTTAGGGTACGGAGGGACCTACGAGCAGTACTTC. The V and J genes are TRBV7-8 and TRBJ2-7, with TRBD2 as a possible D gene (6 bases). This CDR3 is 15 amino acids long. The V end lost 1 base, the J end lost 2 bases, and 12 bases lay between the germline ends. Germline CDR1 SGHVS, CDR2 FQNEAQ. The whole variable domain, remainder taken from reference TRBV7-8 and TRBJ2-7, is GAGVSQSPRYKVAKRGQDVALRCDPISGHVSLFWYQQALGQGPEFLTYFQNEAQLDKSGLPSDRFFAERPEGSVSTLKIQRTQQEDSAVYLCASSLGYGGTYEQYFGPGTRLTVT.

The gene calls are TRBV7-9 and TRBJ1-6; TRBD1 aligns across 8 bases. CDR3 length: 17 residues. Losses at the gene ends were 5 bases for V and 4 bases for J; bases not matched to a gene: 10. Per the germline V gene, CDR1 is SEHNR and CDR2 is FQNEAQ (reference sequence). CDR3 amino acids: CASSTRTGSSYNSPLHF. For the CDR3, the DNA is TGTGCCAGCAGCACAAGGACAGGGAGTTCTTATAATTCACCCCTCCACTTT.